This T cell receptor beta chain comes out of a study of blood T cell repertoires in COVID-19. Only in-frame clones appear in the TCRdb table, and some are missing; sequencing was by immunoSEQ multiplex PCR. Of about 140,000 clones in the sample, roughly 90% are singletons; the top ten hold roughly 2.5%. While infection was still active, Seattle patients were enrolled and then followed longitudinally. This clone turned up a few times. The J segment lost 1 base and the V segment lost 5 bases, leaving 13 bases of the junction unmatched. Germline V gene data show CDR1 as SEHNR and CDR2 as FQNEAQ (reference sequence). The CDR3 contains 18 residues.

The V gene is TRBV7-9, the J gene TRBJ1-1; TRBD1 matches at 10 bases. This receptor was identified in a human donor with COVID-19, enrolled during active disease. The donor label of this sample is uncertain. Specimen: peripheral blood. CDR3 DNA: TGTGCCAGCAGCGAGCGCCCGGGACAGGGGTGGGCGAACACTGAAGCTTTCTTT. As protein: CASSERPGQGWANTEAFF.